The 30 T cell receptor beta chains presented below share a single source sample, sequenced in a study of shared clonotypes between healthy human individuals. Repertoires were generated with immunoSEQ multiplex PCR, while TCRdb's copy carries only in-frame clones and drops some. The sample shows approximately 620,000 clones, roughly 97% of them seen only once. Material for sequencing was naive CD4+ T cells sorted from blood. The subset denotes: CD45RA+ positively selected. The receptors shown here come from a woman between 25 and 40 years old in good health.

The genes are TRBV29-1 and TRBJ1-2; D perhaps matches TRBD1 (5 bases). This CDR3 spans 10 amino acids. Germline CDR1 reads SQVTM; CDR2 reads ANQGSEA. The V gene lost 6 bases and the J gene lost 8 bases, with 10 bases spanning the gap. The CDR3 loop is CSVQGTGYTF. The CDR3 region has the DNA TGCAGCGTGCAGGGTACGGGCTACACCTTC.

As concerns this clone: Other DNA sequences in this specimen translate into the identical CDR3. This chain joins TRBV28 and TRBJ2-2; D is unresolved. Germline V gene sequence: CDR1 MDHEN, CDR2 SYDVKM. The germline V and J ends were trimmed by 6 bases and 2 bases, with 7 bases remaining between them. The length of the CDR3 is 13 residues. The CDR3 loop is CASSRRNTGELFF. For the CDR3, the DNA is TGTGCCAGCAGCCGAAGAAACACCGGGGAGCTGTTTTTT.

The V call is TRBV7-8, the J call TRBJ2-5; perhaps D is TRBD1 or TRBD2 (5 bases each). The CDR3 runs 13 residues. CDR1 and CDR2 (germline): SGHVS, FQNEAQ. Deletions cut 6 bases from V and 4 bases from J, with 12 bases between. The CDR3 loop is CASSRGERETQYF. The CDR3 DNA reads TGTGCCAGCAGTCGAGGGGAGAGAGAGACCCAGTACTTC. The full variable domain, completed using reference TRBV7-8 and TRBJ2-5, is GAGVSQSPRYKVAKRGQDVALRCDPISGHVSLFWYQQALGQGPEFLTYFQNEAQLDKSGLPSDRFFAERPEGSVSTLKIQRTQQEDSAVYLCASSRGERETQYFGPGTRLLVL.

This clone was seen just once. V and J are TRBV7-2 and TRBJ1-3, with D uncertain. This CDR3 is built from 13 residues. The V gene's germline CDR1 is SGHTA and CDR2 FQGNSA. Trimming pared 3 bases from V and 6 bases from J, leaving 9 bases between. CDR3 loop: CASSFQSENTIYF. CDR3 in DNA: TGTGCCAGCAGCTTCCAGTCGGAAAACACCATATATTTT.

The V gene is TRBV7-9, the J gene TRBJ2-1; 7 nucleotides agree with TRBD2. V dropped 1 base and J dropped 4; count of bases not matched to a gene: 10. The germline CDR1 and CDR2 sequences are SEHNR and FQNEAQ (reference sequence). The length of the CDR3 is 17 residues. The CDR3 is CASSLDQGGDPYNEQFF. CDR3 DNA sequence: TGTGCCAGCAGCTTAGACCAGGGAGGGGACCCTTACAATGAGCAGTTCTTC.

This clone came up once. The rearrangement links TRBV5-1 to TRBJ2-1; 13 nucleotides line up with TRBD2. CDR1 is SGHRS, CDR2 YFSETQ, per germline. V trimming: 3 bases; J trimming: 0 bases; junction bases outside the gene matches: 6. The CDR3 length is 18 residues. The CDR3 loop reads CASSSGTSGISSYNEQFF. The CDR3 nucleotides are TGCGCCAGCAGCTCCGGGACTAGCGGGATTAGCTCCTACAATGAGCAGTTCTTC.

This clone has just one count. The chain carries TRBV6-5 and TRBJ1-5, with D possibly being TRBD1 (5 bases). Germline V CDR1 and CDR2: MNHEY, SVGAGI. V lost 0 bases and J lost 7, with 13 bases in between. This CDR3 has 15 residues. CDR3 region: CASSYSSGGLQPQHF. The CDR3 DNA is TGTGCCAGCAGTTACTCGAGTGGGGGTTTACAGCCCCAGCATTTT.

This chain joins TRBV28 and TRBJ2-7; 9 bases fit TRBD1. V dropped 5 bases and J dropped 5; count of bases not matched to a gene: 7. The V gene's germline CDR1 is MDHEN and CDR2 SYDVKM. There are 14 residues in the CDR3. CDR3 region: CASSAGQGFDEQYF. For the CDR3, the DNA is TGTGCCAGCAGTGCAGGACAGGGGTTCGACGAGCAGTACTTC.

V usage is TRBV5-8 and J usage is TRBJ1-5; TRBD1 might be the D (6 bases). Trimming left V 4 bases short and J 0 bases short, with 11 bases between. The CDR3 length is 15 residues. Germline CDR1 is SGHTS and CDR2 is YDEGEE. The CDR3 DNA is TGTGCCAGCAGCCCGGGACAATATAGCAATCAGCCCCAGCATTTT. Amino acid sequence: CASSPGQYSNQPQHF.

The CDR3, as DNA: TGTGCCAGCAGCTGGCAGGGGAATAGCAATCAGCCCCAGCATTTT. Encoded protein: CASSWQGNSNQPQHF. The chain couples TRBV5-5 to TRBJ1-5; D is possibly TRBD1 (6 bases). Trimming left V 3 bases short and J 0 bases short, with 10 bases between. Per germline, CDR1 SGHKS and CDR2 YYEKEE (reference sequence). This CDR3 has 15 residues.

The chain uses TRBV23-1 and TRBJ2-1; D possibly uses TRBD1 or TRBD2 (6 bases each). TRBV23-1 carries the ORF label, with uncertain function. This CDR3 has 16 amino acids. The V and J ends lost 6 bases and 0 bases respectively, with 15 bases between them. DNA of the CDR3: TGCGCCAGCAGCCAAAGAGGGGGAGGCTCCTACAATGAGCAGTTCTTC. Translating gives CASSQRGGGSYNEQFF.

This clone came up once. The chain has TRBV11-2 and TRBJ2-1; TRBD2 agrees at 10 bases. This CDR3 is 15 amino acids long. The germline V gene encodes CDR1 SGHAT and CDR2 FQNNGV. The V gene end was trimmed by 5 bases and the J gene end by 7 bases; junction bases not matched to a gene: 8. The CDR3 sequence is CASSGISGRSNEQFF. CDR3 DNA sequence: TGTGCCAGCAGCGGAATTAGCGGGAGGAGTAATGAGCAGTTCTTC.

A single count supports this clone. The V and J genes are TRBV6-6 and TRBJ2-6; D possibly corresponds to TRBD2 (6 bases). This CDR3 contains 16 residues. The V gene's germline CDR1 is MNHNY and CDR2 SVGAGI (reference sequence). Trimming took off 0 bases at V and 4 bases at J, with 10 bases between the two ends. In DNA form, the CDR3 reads TGTGCCAGCAGTTACTCTGGGGCGGGAGGGGCCAACGTCCTGACTTTC. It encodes CASSYSGAGGANVLTF.

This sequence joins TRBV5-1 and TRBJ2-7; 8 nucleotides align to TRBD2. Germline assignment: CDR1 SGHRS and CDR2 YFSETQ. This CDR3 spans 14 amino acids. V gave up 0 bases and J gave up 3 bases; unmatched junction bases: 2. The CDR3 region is CASSLEREGYEQYF. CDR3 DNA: TGCGCCAGCAGCTTGGAACGGGAGGGCTACGAGCAGTACTTC.

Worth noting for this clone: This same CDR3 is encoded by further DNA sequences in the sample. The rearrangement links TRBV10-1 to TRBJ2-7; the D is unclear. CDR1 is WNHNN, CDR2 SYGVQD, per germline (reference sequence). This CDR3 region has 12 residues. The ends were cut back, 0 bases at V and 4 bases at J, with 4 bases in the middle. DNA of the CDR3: TGCGCCAGCAGTGAGTCGAGGTACGAGCAGTACTTC. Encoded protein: CASSESRYEQYF.

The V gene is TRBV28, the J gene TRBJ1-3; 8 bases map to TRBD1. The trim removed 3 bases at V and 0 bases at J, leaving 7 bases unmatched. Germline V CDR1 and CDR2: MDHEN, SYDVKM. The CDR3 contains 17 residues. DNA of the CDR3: TGTGCCAGCAGTTTCGATGGGACAGGACCCTCTGGAAACACCATATATTTT. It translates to CASSFDGTGPSGNTIYF.

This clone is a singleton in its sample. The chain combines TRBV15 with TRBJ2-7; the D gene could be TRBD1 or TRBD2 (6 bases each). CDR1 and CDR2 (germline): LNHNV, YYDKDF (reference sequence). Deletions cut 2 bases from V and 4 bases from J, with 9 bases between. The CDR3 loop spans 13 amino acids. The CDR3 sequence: CATSRQGTYEQYF. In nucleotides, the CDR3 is TGTGCCACCAGCAGACAGGGGACTTACGAGCAGTACTTC.

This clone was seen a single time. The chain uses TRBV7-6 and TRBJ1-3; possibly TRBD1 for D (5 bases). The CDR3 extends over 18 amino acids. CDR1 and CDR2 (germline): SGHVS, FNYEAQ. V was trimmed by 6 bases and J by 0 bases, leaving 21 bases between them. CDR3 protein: CASRKNNAGLSSGNTIYF. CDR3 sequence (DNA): TGTGCCAGCAGAAAAAACAATGCGGGGCTAAGCTCTGGAAACACCATATATTTT.

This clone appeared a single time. Here the CDR3 reads CASSHLSQPQHF. CDR3 DNA sequence: TGTGCCAGCAGCCATCTTTCTCAGCCCCAGCATTTT. J is TRBJ1-5 and V is TRBV4-2; D is uncertain. V was pared by 3 bases and J by 6 bases, with 6 bases between. Germline V lookup: CDR1 LGHNA, CDR2 YNFKEQ. The CDR3 contains 12 residues.

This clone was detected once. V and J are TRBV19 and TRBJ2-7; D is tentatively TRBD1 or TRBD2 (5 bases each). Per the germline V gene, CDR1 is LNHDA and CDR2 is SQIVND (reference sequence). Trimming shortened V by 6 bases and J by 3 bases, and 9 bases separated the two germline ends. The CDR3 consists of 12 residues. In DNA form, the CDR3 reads TGTGCCAGTAGGGGACGGAGCTACGAGCAGTACTTC. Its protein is CASRGRSYEQYF.

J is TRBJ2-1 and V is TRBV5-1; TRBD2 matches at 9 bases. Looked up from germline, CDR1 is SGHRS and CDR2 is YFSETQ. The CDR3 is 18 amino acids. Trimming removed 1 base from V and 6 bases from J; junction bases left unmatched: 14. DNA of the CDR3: TGCGCCAGCAGCTTGAGGTCGTCAGTAGCGGGAGTTCCCAATGAGCAGTTCTTC. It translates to CASSLRSSVAGVPNEQFF.

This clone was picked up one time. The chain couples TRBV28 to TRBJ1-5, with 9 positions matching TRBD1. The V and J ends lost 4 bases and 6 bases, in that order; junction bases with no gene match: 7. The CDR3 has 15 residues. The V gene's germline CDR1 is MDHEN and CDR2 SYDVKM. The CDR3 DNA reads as TGTGCCAGCAGTTCTCGGGACAGGGTAGTTCAGCCCCAGCATTTT. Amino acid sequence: CASSSRDRVVQPQHF.

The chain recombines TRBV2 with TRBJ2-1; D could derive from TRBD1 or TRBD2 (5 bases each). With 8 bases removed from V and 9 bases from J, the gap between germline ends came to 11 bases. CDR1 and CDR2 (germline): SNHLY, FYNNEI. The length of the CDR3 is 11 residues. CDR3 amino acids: CASDGGGEQFF. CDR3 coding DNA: TGTGCCAGCGATGGGGGTGGTGAGCAGTTCTTC.

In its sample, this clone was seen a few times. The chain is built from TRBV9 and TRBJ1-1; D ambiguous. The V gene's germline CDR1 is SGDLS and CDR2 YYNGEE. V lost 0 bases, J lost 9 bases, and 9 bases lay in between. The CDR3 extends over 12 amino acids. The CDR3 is CASSVAPSQAFF. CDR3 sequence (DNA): TGTGCCAGCAGCGTAGCCCCGTCCCAAGCTTTCTTT.

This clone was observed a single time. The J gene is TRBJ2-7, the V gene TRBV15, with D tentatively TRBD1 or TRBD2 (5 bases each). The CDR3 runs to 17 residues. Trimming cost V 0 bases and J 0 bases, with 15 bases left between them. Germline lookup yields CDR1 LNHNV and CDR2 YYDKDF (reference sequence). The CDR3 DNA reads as TGTGCCACCAGCAGAGATCGCCTGGGACGGCACTCCTACGAGCAGTACTTC. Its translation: CATSRDRLGRHSYEQYF.

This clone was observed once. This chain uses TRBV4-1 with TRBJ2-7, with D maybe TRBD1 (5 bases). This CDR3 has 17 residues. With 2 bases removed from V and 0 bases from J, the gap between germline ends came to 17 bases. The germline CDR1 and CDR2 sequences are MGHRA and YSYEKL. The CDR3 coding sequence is TGCGCCAGCAGCCAACAGCAGGGATCAAGGAGCTCCTACGAGCAGTACTTC. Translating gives CASSQQQGSRSSYEQYF.

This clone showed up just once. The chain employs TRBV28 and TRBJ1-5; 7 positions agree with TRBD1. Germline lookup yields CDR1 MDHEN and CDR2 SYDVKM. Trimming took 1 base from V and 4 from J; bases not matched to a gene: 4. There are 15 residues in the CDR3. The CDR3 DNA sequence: TGTGCCAGCAGTTTATATCGACAGGGTAATCAGCCCCAGCATTTT. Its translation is CASSLYRQGNQPQHF.

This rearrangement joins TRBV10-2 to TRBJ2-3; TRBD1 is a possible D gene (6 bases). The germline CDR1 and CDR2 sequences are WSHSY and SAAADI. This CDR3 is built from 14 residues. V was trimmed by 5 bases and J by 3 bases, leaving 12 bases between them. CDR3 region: CASSSSTGTDTQYF. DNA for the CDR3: TGCGCCAGCAGTAGTTCCACAGGGACAGATACGCAGTATTTT.

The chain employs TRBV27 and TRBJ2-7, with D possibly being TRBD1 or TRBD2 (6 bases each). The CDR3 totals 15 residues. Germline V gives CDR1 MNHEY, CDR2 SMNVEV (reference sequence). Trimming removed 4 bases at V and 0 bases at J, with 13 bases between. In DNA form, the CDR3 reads TGTGCCAGCAGTTACGGGGGCCGTAGCTCCTACGAGCAGTACTTC. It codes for CASSYGGRSSYEQYF.

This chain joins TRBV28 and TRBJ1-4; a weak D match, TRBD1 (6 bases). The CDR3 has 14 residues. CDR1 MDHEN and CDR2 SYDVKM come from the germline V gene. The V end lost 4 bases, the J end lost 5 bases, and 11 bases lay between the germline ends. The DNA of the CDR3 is TGTGCCAGCAGTTCGGACAGCCAAAATGAAAAACTGTTTTTT. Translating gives CASSSDSQNEKLFF. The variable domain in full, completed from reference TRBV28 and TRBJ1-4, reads DVKVTQSSRYLVKRTGEKVFLECVQDMDHENMFWYRQDPGLGLRLIYFSYDVKMKEKGDIPEGYSVSREKKERFSLILESASTNQTSMYLCASSSDSQNEKLFFGSGTQLSVL.